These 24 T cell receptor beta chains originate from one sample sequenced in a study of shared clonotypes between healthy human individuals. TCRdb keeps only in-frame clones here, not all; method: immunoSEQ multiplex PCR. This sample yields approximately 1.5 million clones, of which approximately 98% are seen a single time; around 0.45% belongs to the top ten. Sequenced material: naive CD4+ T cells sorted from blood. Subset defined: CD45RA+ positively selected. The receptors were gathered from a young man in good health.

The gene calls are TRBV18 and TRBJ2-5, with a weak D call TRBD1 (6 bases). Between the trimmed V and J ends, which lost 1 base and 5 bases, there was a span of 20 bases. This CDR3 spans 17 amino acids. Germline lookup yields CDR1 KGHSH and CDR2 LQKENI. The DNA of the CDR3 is TGTGCCAGCTCACCACGGGTTAACAGGGTTTACCCGGAGACCCAGTACTTC. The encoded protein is CASSPRVNRVYPETQYF.

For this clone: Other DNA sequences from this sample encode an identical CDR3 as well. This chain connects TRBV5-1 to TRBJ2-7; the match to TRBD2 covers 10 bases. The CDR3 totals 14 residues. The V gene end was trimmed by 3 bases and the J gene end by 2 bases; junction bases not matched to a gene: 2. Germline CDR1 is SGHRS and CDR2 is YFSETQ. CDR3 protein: CASSSTSGTYEQYF. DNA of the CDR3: TGCGCCAGCAGCTCCACTAGCGGGACCTACGAGCAGTACTTC.

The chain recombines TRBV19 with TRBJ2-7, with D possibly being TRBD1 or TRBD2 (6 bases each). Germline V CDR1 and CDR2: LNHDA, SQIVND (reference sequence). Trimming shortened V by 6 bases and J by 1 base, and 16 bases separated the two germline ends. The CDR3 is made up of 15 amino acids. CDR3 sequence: CASSAVGGGSYEQYF. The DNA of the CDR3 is TGTGCCAGTAGCGCCGTAGGGGGAGGATCCTACGAGCAGTACTTC.

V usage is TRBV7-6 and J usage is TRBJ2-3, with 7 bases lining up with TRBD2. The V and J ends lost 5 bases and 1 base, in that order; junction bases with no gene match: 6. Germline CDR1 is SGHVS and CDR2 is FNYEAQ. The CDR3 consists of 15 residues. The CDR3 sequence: CASSMRLAGTDTQYF. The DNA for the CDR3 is TGTGCCAGCAGCATGCGACTAGCCGGCACAGATACGCAGTATTTT.

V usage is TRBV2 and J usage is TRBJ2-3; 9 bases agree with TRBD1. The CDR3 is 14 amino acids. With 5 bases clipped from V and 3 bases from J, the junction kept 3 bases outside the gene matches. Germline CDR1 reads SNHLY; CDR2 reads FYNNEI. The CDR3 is CASSSGQGTDTQYF. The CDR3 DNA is TGTGCCAGCAGTAGCGGACAGGGGACAGATACGCAGTATTTT. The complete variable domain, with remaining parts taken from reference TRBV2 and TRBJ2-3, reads EPEVTQTPSHQVTQMGQEVILRCVPISNHLYFYWYRQILGQKVEFLVSFYNNEISEKSEIFDDQFSVERPDGSNFTLKIRSTKLEDSAMYFCASSSGQGTDTQYFGPGTRLTVL.

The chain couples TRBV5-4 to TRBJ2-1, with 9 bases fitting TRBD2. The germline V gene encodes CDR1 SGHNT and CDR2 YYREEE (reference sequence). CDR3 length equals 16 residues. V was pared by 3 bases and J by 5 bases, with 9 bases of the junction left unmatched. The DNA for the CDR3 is TGTGCCAGCAGCTCCTTAGCGGGAGCTCTGGACAATGAGCAGTTCTTC. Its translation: CASSSLAGALDNEQFF. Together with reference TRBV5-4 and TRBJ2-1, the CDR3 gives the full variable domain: ETGVTQSPTHLIKTRGQQVTLRCSSQSGHNTVSWYQQALGQGPQFIFQYYREEENGRGNFPPRFSGLQFPNYSSELNVNALELDDSALYLCASSSLAGALDNEQFFGPGTRLTVL.

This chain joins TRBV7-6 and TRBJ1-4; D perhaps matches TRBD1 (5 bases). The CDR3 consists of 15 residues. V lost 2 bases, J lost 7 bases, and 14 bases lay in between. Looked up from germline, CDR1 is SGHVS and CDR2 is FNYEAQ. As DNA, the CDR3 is TGTGCCAGCAGCTTAAGACCTGGGGCTGGTGAAAAACTGTTTTTT. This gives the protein CASSLRPGAGEKLFF. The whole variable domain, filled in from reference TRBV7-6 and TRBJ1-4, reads GAGVSQSPRYKVTKRGQDVALRCDPISGHVSLYWYRQALGQGPEFLTYFNYEAQQDKSGLPNDRFSAERPEGSISTLTIQRTEQRDSAMYRCASSLRPGAGEKLFFGSGTQLSVL.

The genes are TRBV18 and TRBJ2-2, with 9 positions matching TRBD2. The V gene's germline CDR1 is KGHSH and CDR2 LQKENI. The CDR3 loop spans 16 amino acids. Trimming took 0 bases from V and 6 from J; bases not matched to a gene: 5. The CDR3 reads CASSPPGLAVSGELFF. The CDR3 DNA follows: TGTGCCAGCTCACCACCGGGACTAGCTGTTTCCGGGGAGCTGTTTTTT.

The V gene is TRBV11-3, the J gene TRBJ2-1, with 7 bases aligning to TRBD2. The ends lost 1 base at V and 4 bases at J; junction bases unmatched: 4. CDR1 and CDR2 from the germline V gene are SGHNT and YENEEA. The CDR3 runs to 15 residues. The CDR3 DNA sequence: TGTGCCAGCAGCTTAGGCTCTAGCGGATACAATGAGCAGTTCTTC. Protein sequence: CASSLGSSGYNEQFF.

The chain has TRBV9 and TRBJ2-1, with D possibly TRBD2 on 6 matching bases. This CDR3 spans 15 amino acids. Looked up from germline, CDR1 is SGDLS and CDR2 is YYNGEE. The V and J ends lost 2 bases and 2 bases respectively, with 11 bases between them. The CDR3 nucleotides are TGTGCCAGCAGCGTTAGCGGAGATACCTACAATGAGCAGTTCTTC. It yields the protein CASSVSGDTYNEQFF.

The DNA of the CDR3 is TGTGCCAGCAGCGTGACAGGCCCACCCACAGATACGCAGTATTTT. This codes for CASSVTGPPTDTQYF. V usage is TRBV7-3 and J usage is TRBJ2-3; D perhaps matches TRBD1 (6 bases). Germline lookup yields CDR1 SGHTA and CDR2 FQGTGA. Deletions cut 5 bases from V and 2 bases from J, with 14 bases between. The CDR3 consists of 15 residues.

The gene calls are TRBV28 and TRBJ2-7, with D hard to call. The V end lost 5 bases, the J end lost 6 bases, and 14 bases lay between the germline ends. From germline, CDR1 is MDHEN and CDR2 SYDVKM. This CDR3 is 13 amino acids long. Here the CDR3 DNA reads TGTGCCAGCAGTCTTCCCCTCCCACCCGAGCAGTACTTC. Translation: CASSLPLPPEQYF.

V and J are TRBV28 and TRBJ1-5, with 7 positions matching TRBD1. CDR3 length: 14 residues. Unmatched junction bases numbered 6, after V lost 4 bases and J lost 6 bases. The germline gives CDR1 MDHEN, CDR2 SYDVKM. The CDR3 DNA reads TGTGCCAGCAGTTGGGACAGACGAACTCAGCCCCAGCATTTT. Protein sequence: CASSWDRRTQPQHF. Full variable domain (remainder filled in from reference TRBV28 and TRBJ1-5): DVKVTQSSRYLVKRTGEKVFLECVQDMDHENMFWYRQDPGLGLRLIYFSYDVKMKEKGDIPEGYSVSREKKERFSLILESASTNQTSMYLCASSWDRRTQPQHFGDGTRLSIL.

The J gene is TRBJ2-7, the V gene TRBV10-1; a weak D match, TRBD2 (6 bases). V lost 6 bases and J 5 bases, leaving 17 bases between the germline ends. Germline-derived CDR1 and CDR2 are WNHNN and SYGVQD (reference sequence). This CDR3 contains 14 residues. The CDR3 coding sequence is TGCGCCAGCAGATACCTACGGTGGGGGGACGAGCAGTACTTC. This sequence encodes CASRYLRWGDEQYF.

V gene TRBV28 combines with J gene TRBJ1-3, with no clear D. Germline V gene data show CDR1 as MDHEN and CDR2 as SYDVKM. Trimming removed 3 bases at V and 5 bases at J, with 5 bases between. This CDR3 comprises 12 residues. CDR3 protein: CASSLRRNTIYF. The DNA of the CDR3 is TGTGCCAGCAGTTTGAGGCGAAACACCATATATTTT.

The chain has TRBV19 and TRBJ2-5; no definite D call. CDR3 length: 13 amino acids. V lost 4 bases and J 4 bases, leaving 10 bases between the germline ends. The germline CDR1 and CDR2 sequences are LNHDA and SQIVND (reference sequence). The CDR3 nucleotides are TGTGCCAGTAGTAACGGGCCCTCAGAGACCCAGTACTTC. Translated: CASSNGPSETQYF.

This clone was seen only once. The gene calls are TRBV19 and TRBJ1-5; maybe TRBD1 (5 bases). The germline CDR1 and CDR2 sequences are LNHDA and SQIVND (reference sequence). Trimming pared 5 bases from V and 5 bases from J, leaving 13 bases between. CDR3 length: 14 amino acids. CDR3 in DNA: TGTGCCAGTAGTCGGGGCAGGGTCCATCAGCCCCAGCATTTT. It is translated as CASSRGRVHQPQHF.

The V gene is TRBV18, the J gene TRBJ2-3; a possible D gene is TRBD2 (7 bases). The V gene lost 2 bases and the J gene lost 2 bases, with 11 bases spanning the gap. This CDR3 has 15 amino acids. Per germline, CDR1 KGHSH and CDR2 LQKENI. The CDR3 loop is CASSPSGTPTDTQYF. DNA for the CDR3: TGTGCCAGCTCACCAAGCGGGACACCCACAGATACGCAGTATTTT.

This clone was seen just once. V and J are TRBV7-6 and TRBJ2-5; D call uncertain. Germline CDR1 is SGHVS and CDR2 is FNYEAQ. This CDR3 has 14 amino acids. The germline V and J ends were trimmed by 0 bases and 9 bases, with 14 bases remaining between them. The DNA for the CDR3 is TGTGCCAGCAGCTTAGCCTACTCACGGGTAGCCCAGTACTTC. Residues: CASSLAYSRVAQYF. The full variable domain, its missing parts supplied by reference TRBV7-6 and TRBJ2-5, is GAGVSQSPRYKVTKRGQDVALRCDPISGHVSLYWYRQALGQGPEFLTYFNYEAQQDKSGLPNDRFSAERPEGSISTLTIQRTEQRDSAMYRCASSLAYSRVAQYFGPGTRLLVL.

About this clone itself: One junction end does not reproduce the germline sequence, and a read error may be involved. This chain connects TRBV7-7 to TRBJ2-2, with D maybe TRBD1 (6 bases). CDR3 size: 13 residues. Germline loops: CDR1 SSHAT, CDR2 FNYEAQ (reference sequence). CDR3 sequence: CASRNGGAGELFF. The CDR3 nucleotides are TGTGCTAGCAGGAATGGGGGCGCCGGGGAGCTGTTTTTT.

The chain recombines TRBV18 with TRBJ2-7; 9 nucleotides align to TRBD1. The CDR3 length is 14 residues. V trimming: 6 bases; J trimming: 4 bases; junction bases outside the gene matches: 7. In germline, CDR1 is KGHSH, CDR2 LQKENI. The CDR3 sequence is CASSPTGGEYEQYF. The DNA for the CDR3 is TGTGCCAGCTCCCCTACAGGGGGCGAGTACGAGCAGTACTTC.

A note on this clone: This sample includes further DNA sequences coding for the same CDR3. CDR3 sequence reads: CASSLSSGRAYEQYF. The CDR3 DNA is TGTGCCAGCAGTTTATCTAGCGGGAGGGCCTACGAGCAGTACTTC. The chain carries TRBV28 and TRBJ2-7; 12 bases align to TRBD2. J gave up 2 bases and V 1 base, and 0 bases lay outside the gene matches. The CDR3 is 15 residues long. Germline V CDR1 and CDR2: MDHEN, SYDVKM.

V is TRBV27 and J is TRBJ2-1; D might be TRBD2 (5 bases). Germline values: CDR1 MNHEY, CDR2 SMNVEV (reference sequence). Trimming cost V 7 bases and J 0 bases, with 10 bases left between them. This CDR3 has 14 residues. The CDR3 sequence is CASKRGSSYNEQFF. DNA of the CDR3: TGTGCCAGCAAAAGAGGGAGCTCCTACAATGAGCAGTTCTTC.

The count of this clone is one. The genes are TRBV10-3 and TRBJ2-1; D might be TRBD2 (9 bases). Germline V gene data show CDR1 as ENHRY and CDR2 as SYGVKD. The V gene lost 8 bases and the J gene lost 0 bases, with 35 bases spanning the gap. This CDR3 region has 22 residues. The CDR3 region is CAIATTGVSASGTISSYNEQFF. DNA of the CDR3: TGTGCCATCGCAACGACAGGGGTCTCGGCTAGCGGGACGATAAGCTCCTACAATGAGCAGTTCTTC.